The 18 T cell receptor beta chains below all came from one sample that was sequenced in a study of blood T cell repertoires in COVID-19. The data were produced by immunoSEQ multiplex PCR, yet TCRdb's version contains in-frame clones alone and is incomplete. The sample has approximately 75,000 clones, 84% seen once. Sequencing was performed on peripheral blood. Receptor source: a woman between 50 and 59 years old with acute or convalescent COVID-19.

This clone was counted between two and nine times. The J gene is TRBJ1-1, the V gene TRBV5-1, with D possibly being TRBD1 (5 bases). Looked up from germline, CDR1 is SGHRS and CDR2 is YFSETQ. The CDR3 consists of 16 residues. V was shortened by 4 bases and J by 1 base, with 17 bases between the two germline ends. CDR3 residues: CASSTVSGVSNTEAFF. The CDR3 DNA reads TGCGCCAGCAGCACCGTCTCGGGGGTATCGAACACTGAAGCTTTCTTT.

The chain combines TRBV7-6 with TRBJ2-7, with a weak D call TRBD2 (6 bases). The V gene's germline CDR1 is SGHVS and CDR2 FNYEAQ. Trimming took 0 bases from V and 0 from J, leaving 9 bases between them. This CDR3 is 15 amino acids long. CDR3 nucleotide sequence: TGTGCCAGCAGCTTAGCTAGCGGCAGCTCCTACGAGCAGTACTTC. It is translated as CASSLASGSSYEQYF.

The J gene is TRBJ1-2, the V gene TRBV4-2; the match to TRBD1 covers 8 bases. The CDR3 is 12 amino acids. The ends lost 6 bases at V and 6 bases at J; junction bases unmatched: 3. CDR1 is LGHNA, CDR2 YNFKEQ, per germline. The chain's CDR3 is CASRGQVDGYTF. CDR3 coding DNA: TGTGCCAGCAGGGGACAGGTGGATGGCTACACCTTC.

This clone came up once. This chain links TRBV19 with TRBJ2-5; 9 bases are shared with TRBD1. This CDR3 is 16 amino acids long. V lost 4 bases, J lost 7 bases, and 13 bases stayed unmatched. Germline V CDR1 and CDR2: LNHDA, SQIVND (reference sequence). The CDR3 spells CASSTRSGTGLGTQYF. CDR3 sequence (DNA): TGTGCCAGTAGTACCCGTTCCGGGACAGGGTTGGGGACCCAGTACTTC.

This clone was counted a few times. This chain joins TRBV19 and TRBJ2-3; D ambiguous. Trimming shortened V by 7 bases and J by 5 bases, and 13 bases separated the two germline ends. CDR3 length equals 13 residues. Looked up from germline, CDR1 is LNHDA and CDR2 is SQIVND (reference sequence). CDR3 loop: CASTLEIGDTQYF. The CDR3 region has the DNA TGTGCCAGTACCCTGGAGATCGGAGATACGCAGTATTTT.

This chain links TRBV28 with TRBJ2-5; D possibly corresponds to TRBD1 (6 bases). V was trimmed by 3 bases and J by 7 bases, leaving 30 bases between them. Germline lookup yields CDR1 MDHEN and CDR2 SYDVKM. The CDR3 runs to 19 residues. As DNA, the CDR3 is TGTGCCAGCAGTTTCCTCCTCACCATCCGACAGGCCGACTCGGGGACCCAGTACTTC. Residues: CASSFLLTIRQADSGTQYF.

The chain uses TRBV10-2 and TRBJ2-4, with 7 nucleotides matching TRBD1. The CDR3 has 15 residues. The germline CDR1 and CDR2 sequences are WSHSY and SAAADI. J lost 3 bases, V lost 2 bases, and 4 bases had no gene match. The CDR3 DNA reads as TGCGCCAGCAGTGAGCCTAGGACAGGCAAAAACATTCAGTACTTC. Protein product: CASSEPRTGKNIQYF.

The chain couples TRBV19 to TRBJ1-5; 9 bases are a match to TRBD1. This CDR3 has 15 residues. Germline V gene lookup returns CDR1 LNHDA and CDR2 SQIVND (reference sequence). The junction had 9 bases not matched to a gene; V was cut back by 6 bases and J by 6 bases. This chain's CDR3 is CASRTRQGGTQPQHF. In DNA form, the CDR3 reads TGTGCCAGTAGAACCCGACAGGGGGGTACTCAGCCCCAGCATTTT.

V gene TRBV11-2 combines with J gene TRBJ2-1, with 10 bases fitting TRBD2. The junction had 7 bases not matched to a gene; V was cut back by 5 bases and J by 6 bases. From germline, CDR1 is SGHAT and CDR2 FQNNGV. The CDR3 has 15 residues. DNA for the CDR3: TGTGCCAGCAGCCCCCTAGCGGGGGCGGGCAATGAGCAGTTCTTC. Translated: CASSPLAGAGNEQFF.

The rearrangement uses TRBV6-5 and TRBJ1-2; the D is unclear. Per the germline V gene, CDR1 is MNHEY and CDR2 is SVGAGI. This CDR3 contains 13 residues. Trimming stripped 3 bases from V and 4 bases from J, with 9 bases between. The CDR3 nucleotides read TGTGCCAGCAGTTATGAGGTGATCTATGGCTACACCTTC. Translated, it gives CASSYEVIYGYTF.

J is TRBJ2-1 and V is TRBV7-3, with D possibly being TRBD2 (5 bases). The CDR3 has 15 residues. V shed 3 bases and J shed 5 bases, with 14 bases lying between them. Germline V gene data show CDR1 as SGHTA and CDR2 as FQGTGA. This chain's CDR3 is CASSLVLGDHNEQFF. CDR3 DNA sequence: TGTGCCAGCAGCTTGGTTTTGGGAGACCACAATGAGCAGTTCTTC.

The chain has TRBV5-1 and TRBJ1-2; weak D call: TRBD1 (5 bases). The V gene lost 4 bases and the J gene lost 2 bases, with 12 bases spanning the gap. CDR3 size: 14 residues. Germline V gives CDR1 SGHRS, CDR2 YFSETQ. CDR3 nucleotide sequence: TGCGCCAGCAGCCGTTCCGCAGGGAACTATGGCTACACCTTC. It codes for CASSRSAGNYGYTF.

The J gene is TRBJ2-5, the V gene TRBV9; 10 bases are a match to TRBD1. The length of the CDR3 is 14 residues. V lost 3 bases, J lost 9 bases, and 8 bases stayed unmatched. CDR1 and CDR2 from the germline V gene are SGDLS and YYNGEE. DNA of the CDR3: TGTGCCAGCAGCGCGACAGGGGGCTTGTCGGCCCAGTACTTC. Protein sequence: CASSATGGLSAQYF.

This clone was picked up a small number of times. The rearrangement uses TRBV7-2 and TRBJ1-3, with TRBD1 matching over 7 bases. This CDR3 contains 14 residues. Germline trimming cut 8 bases from V and 3 bases from J; bases unmatched to any gene: 7. CDR1 and CDR2 (germline): SGHTA, FQGNSA. The CDR3, as DNA: TGTGCCAGCCGATCCCGGACAGGTGGAAACACCATATATTTT. Translating it yields CASRSRTGGNTIYF.

The CDR3 protein is CASSQDSSPDTQYF. CDR3 DNA sequence: TGCGCCAGCAGCCAAGATTCTAGCCCCGATACGCAGTATTTT. The chain uses TRBV4-1 and TRBJ2-3; perhaps TRBD2 as D (5 bases). Trimming pared 0 bases from V and 6 bases from J, leaving 10 bases between. From germline, CDR1 is MGHRA and CDR2 YSYEKL. CDR3 length: 14 amino acids.

J is TRBJ1-1 and V is TRBV12-3 or TRBV12-4; D perhaps matches TRBD1 (6 bases). The CDR3 has 13 amino acids. Trimming took 7 bases from V and 4 from J, leaving 13 bases between them. This CDR3 reads CASTTTGFTEAFF. In nucleotides, the CDR3 is TGTGCCAGCACAACCACAGGGTTCACTGAAGCTTTCTTT.

This clone appeared once. The J gene is TRBJ1-1, the V gene TRBV6-5, with unresolved D. CDR1 and CDR2 (germline): MNHEY, SVGAGI. This CDR3 comprises 12 residues. V was shortened by 6 bases and J by 2 bases, with 7 bases between the two germline ends. In DNA, the CDR3 is TGTGCCAGCAGCCGACATAACACTGAAGCTTTCTTT. It is translated as CASSRHNTEAFF.

The rearrangement joins TRBV7-2 to TRBJ2-7, with a tentative D call TRBD2 (7 bases). V lost 5 bases, J lost 2 bases, and 16 bases lay in between. The CDR3 is 15 amino acids. The germline gives CDR1 SGHTA, CDR2 FQGNSA. For the CDR3, the DNA is TGTGCCAGCAGCCCCCTTCAGGGGACTACCTACGAGCAGTACTTC. Residues: CASSPLQGTTYEQYF.